These 2 T cell receptor beta chains originate from one sample sequenced in a study of blood T cell repertoires in COVID-19. Data came from immunoSEQ multiplex PCR; TCRdb stores just in-frame clones and leaves some out. Among about 55,000 clones listed, 85% were seen once. Sequenced: peripheral blood. These receptors originate from a human donor in a cohort sampled during active COVID-19.

This rearrangement joins TRBV6-1 to TRBJ2-7, with 8 bases lining up with TRBD2. Germline V gene sequence: CDR1 MNHNS, CDR2 SASEGT. The CDR3 is 15 amino acids. J was trimmed by 6 bases and V by 3 bases; bases with no gene match: 10. This CDR3 reads CASSEGLEYLGEQYF. The CDR3 DNA reads as TGTGCCAGCAGTGAGGGACTAGAATATTTGGGCGAGCAGTACTTC.

The chain recombines TRBV18 with TRBJ1-2; D is unclear. Trimming cost V 3 bases and J 3 bases, with 8 bases left between them. This CDR3 has 13 residues. Germline V lookup: CDR1 KGHSH, CDR2 LQKENI. CDR3 residues: CASSPGVDYGYTF. The CDR3 DNA sequence: TGTGCCAGCTCACCGGGAGTGGACTATGGCTACACCTTC.